The clone carrying this TCR beta chain appeared a single time. Its antigen is as yet unknown. The CDR3 does not end in the conserved phenylalanine or tryptophan, so this is likely a read error. The PCR had 60 Vbeta and 13 Jbeta primers. This table comes from immunoSEQ multiplex PCR, and its TCRdb copy is limited to in-frame clones, with some not included. The data show some 99,000 clones, 74% seen once. This specimen comes from a study of cytomegalovirus exposure and HLA in healthy donors. J was trimmed by 6 bases and V by 10 bases; bases with no gene match: 8. Germline V gives CDR1 ENHRY, CDR2 SYGVKD. The CDR3 totals 13 residues. Study-level results: Reports state that TCR beta sequences accurately predicted most subjects' HLA-A and HLA-B alleles.

V usage is TRBV10-3 and J usage is TRBJ1-5; 8 bases agree with TRBD1. Sequencing was performed on PBMCs. This sequence was found in a male donor in good health and CMV-seronegative. The CDR3 DNA is TGTGCCACCAGGGGGCGTTTGGGTCAGCCCCAGCATTCT. It yields the protein CATRGRLGQPQHS.